This T cell receptor (beta chain) was sequenced during a study of blood T cell repertoires in COVID-19. Study-level information: The United States, Italy and Spain were the sources of the acute and convalescent COVID-19 samples. PBMCs, B-cell-depleted T cells, or T cells provided the cDNA or gDNA that made up the material.

The CDR3 is made up of 16 amino acids. Germline CDR1 reads KGHSH; CDR2 reads LQKENI. J gave up 3 bases and V 3 bases, and 6 bases lay outside the gene matches. Measured with immunoSEQ multiplex PCR; TCRdb has only the in-frame clones, and not every one. The sample carries 95,000 to 150,000 clones, about 80% recorded once. The chain is built from TRBV18 and TRBJ2-3; 10 bases are shared with TRBD2. Sequencing was done on a sample of peripheral blood. The TCR comes from a man aged 40-49 years with active or convalescent COVID-19. The CDR3 protein is CASSPDSGGMTDTQYF. The CDR3 DNA is TGTGCCAGCTCACCTGATAGCGGGGGGATGACAGATACGCAGTATTTT.